This T cell receptor (beta chain) originates from a study of CD8+ T cells in alopecia areata. Following RNA extraction, reverse transcription yielded cDNA that acted as the sequencing template. Using immunoSEQ multiplex PCR, the repertoire was profiled, and TCRdb retains in-frame clones only, with some absent. The data hold over 110,000 clones, with approximately 50% observed a single time. The germline V gene encodes CDR1 SEHNR and CDR2 FQNEAQ (reference sequence). The CDR3 loop spans 16 amino acids. V was clipped by 1 base and J by 0 bases, with 10 bases between them. The sample here was CD4+ T cells sorted from blood, taken at week 0. The sequence came from a human donor with alopecia areata. V usage is TRBV7-9 and J usage is TRBJ1-5, with a possible D match to TRBD1 (5 bases). CDR3 DNA: TGTGCCAGCAGCTTAGGGTCAGGGAATAGCAATCAGCCCCAGCATTTT. It translates to CASSLGSGNSNQPQHF.